Following are 17 T cell receptor beta chains from one sample sequenced in a study of cytomegalovirus exposure and HLA in healthy donors. Libraries were prepared by immunoSEQ multiplex PCR; TCRdb keeps only in-frame clonotypes and omits some of them. The repertoire includes roughly 110,000 clones, around 90% of them detected once, and around 1.9% sits in the top ten. The specimen sequenced was PBMCs. The origin of the receptors is a woman aged 18-35 years in good health and CMV-seropositive.

In DNA form, the CDR3 reads TGTGCCAGCCTGTTGGCTAGCGGGGGGGCCCACAATGAGCAGTTCTTC. Its translation: CASLLASGGAHNEQFF. The V and J genes are TRBV7-2 and TRBJ2-1; 12 bases match TRBD2. The germline V gene encodes CDR1 SGHTA and CDR2 FQGNSA. The CDR3 is 16 residues long. V shed 8 bases and J 5 bases; nucleotides not matched to a gene: 10.

V is TRBV21-1 and J is TRBJ2-6; the table calls TRBD1, which could not be checked here. TRBV21-1 is marked as a pseudogene. CDR3 length: 18 amino acids. For the CDR3, the DNA is TGTGCCAGCAGCAAATGCCGGACAGGGGCCTCTGGGGCCAACGTCCTGACTTTC. Amino acid sequence: CASSKCRTGASGANVLTF.

The J gene is TRBJ2-5, the V gene TRBV2; tentative D call: TRBD1 (6 bases). The length of the CDR3 is 14 residues. V was shortened by 6 bases and J by 1 base, with 12 bases between the two germline ends. The germline V gene encodes CDR1 SNHLY and CDR2 FYNNEI. Written as DNA, the CDR3 is TGTGCCAGCAGCGAGGGGGTCACCCAAGAGACCCAGTACTTC. It codes for CASSEGVTQETQYF.

The rearrangement links TRBV27 to TRBJ2-2; tentatively, D is TRBD2 (6 bases). The CDR3 totals 15 residues. Germline assignment: CDR1 MNHEY and CDR2 SMNVEV (reference sequence). V lost 2 bases to trimming and J lost 3 bases, with 10 bases between them. CDR3 loop: CASSLGGSDTGELFF. The CDR3 region has the DNA TGTGCCAGCAGTTTAGGGGGGTCGGACACCGGGGAGCTGTTTTTT.

This chain links TRBV27 with TRBJ1-1; D is perhaps TRBD1 (5 bases). V lost 2 bases to trimming and J lost 1 base, with 11 bases between them. The CDR3 runs 15 residues. CDR1 and CDR2 from the germline V gene are MNHEY and SMNVEV (reference sequence). Here the CDR3 DNA reads TGTGCCAGCAGTTTAGCGGGGGTTTGGAACACTGAAGCTTTCTTT. This encodes CASSLAGVWNTEAFF.

The chain is built from TRBV19 and TRBJ1-4, with TRBD1 matching over 8 bases. Germline-derived CDR1 and CDR2 are LNHDA and SQIVND (reference sequence). The CDR3 sequence is 21 residues long. J was trimmed by 2 bases and V by 1 base; bases with no gene match: 18. For the CDR3, the DNA is TGTGCCAGTAGTATAGCCGACCGGGACAGGAAAATTTGGGCGACTAATGAAAAACTGTTTTTT. This sequence encodes CASSIADRDRKIWATNEKLFF.

The rearrangement links TRBV6-5 to TRBJ1-1; 8 nucleotides match TRBD1. The CDR3 has 15 residues. In germline, CDR1 is MNHEY, CDR2 SVGAGI. J lost 2 bases, V lost 5 bases, and 7 bases had no gene match. This CDR3 is CASSGSGGANTEAFF. In nucleotides, the CDR3 is TGTGCCAGCAGTGGGTCAGGGGGCGCAAACACTGAAGCTTTCTTT.

This sequence joins TRBV18 and TRBJ1-1, with D uncertain. This CDR3 spans 13 amino acids. In germline, CDR1 is KGHSH, CDR2 LQKENI. Trimming took off 5 bases at V and 1 base at J, with 8 bases between the two ends. CDR3 sequence (DNA): TGTGCCAGCTCAATTCCCGGGAACACTGAAGCTTTCTTT. As protein: CASSIPGNTEAFF.

This sequence joins TRBV14 and TRBJ1-3, with D perhaps matching TRBD1 (6 bases). The CDR3 loop spans 15 amino acids. The V gene lost 1 base and the J gene lost 2 bases, with 9 bases spanning the gap. Germline V lookup: CDR1 SGHDN, CDR2 FVKESK. CDR3 bases: TGTGCCAGCAGCCAAGTGACAGGCGCTGGAAACACCATATATTTT. Encoded protein: CASSQVTGAGNTIYF.

The chain couples TRBV5-6 to TRBJ2-5, with a weak D call TRBD2 (5 bases). The CDR3 runs 12 residues. CDR1 and CDR2 from the germline V gene are SGHDT and YYEEEE. V was clipped by 3 bases and J by 5 bases, with 8 bases between them. CDR3 sequence (DNA): TGTGCCAGCAGCTCCTTAGCGGAGACCCAGTACTTC. This encodes CASSSLAETQYF.

This chain joins TRBV28 and TRBJ2-7; TRBD1 agrees at 7 bases. Per germline, CDR1 MDHEN and CDR2 SYDVKM. The CDR3 has 14 amino acids. The V and J ends lost 5 bases and 4 bases, in that order; junction bases with no gene match: 8. CDR3 sequence (DNA): TGTGCCAGCAGTCCGAAGGGGGCCCGGTACGAGCAGTACGTC. This translates into CASSPKGARYEQYV.

This clone came up a few times. The rearrangement links TRBV10-3 to TRBJ1-2, with D unclear. Trimming removed 3 bases at V and 6 bases at J, with 14 bases between. CDR3 length equals 14 residues. Germline loops: CDR1 ENHRY, CDR2 SYGVKD. The CDR3 here is CAISDGLRGNGYTF. CDR3 DNA: TGTGCCATCAGTGACGGACTGCGGGGAAATGGCTACACCTTC.

The V and J genes are TRBV10-2 and TRBJ1-5; D is perhaps TRBD1 (6 bases). This CDR3 is built from 16 residues. Trimming pared 3 bases from V and 0 bases from J, leaving 12 bases between. Germline loops: CDR1 WSHSY, CDR2 SAAADI. This chain's CDR3 is CASSDRGAGSNQPQHF. The CDR3 bases are TGCGCCAGCAGTGACCGGGGGGCGGGTAGCAATCAGCCCCAGCATTTT.

CDR3 loop: CASSLGGHEAFF. DNA of the CDR3: TGTGCCAGCAGCTTAGGCGGTCATGAAGCTTTCTTT. The rearrangement uses TRBV7-9 and TRBJ1-1, with D unresolved. The CDR3 runs to 12 residues. Trimming stripped 1 base from V and 7 bases from J, with 7 bases between. The V gene's germline CDR1 is SEHNR and CDR2 FQNEAQ (reference sequence).

The chain recombines TRBV7-9 with TRBJ2-7, with 7 bases fitting TRBD1. The CDR3 runs 15 residues. Germline CDR1 is SEHNR and CDR2 is FQNEAQ (reference sequence). V shed 5 bases, J shed 6 bases, and the junction held 13 bases outside the gene matches. The CDR3 coding sequence is TGTGCCAGCAGCCCGCCCCCCACAGGGGTAAGCGAGCAGTACGTC. Translating it yields CASSPPPTGVSEQYV.

In its sample, this clone was seen once. The chain couples TRBV28 to TRBJ2-3, with D perhaps TRBD2 (5 bases). The CDR3 loop spans 19 amino acids. Germline V gene lookup returns CDR1 MDHEN and CDR2 SYDVKM. Trimming pared 4 bases from V and 0 bases from J, leaving 23 bases between. CDR3 sequence: CASSSGTTGKGTSTDTQYF. The CDR3 region has the DNA TGTGCCAGCAGTTCGGGAACGACCGGGAAAGGAACTAGCACAGATACGCAGTATTTT.

This sequence joins TRBV4-1 and TRBJ2-7, with 11 bases lining up with TRBD1. CDR3 length: 14 amino acids. V was clipped by 1 base and J by 6 bases; unmatched bases: 2. From germline, CDR1 is MGHRA and CDR2 YSYEKL. The CDR3: CASSQVGTGGEQYF. As DNA, the CDR3 is TGCGCCAGCAGCCAAGTCGGGACAGGGGGCGAGCAGTACTTC.